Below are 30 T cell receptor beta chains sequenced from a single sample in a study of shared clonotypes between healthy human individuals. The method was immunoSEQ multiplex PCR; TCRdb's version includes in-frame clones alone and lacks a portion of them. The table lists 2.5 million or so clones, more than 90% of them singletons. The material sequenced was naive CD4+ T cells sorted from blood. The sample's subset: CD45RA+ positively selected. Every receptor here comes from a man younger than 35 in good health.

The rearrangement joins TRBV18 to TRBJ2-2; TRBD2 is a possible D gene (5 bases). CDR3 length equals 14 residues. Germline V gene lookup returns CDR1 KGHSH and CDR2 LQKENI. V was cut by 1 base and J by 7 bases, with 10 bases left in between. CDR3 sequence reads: CASSPRSGDGELFF. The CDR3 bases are TGTGCCAGCTCACCACGGTCCGGGGACGGGGAGCTGTTTTTT.

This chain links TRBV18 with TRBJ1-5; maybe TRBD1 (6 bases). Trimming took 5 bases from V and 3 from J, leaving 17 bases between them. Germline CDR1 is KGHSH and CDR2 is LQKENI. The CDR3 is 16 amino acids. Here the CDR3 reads CASSTQGRYNNQPQHF. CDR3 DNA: TGTGCCAGCTCAACCCAGGGGAGGTACAACAATCAGCCCCAGCATTTT. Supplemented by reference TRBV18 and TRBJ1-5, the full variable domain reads NAGVMQNPRHLVRRRGQEARLRCSPMKGHSHVYWYRQLPEEGLKFMVYLQKENIIDESGMPKERFSAEFPKEGPSILRIQQVVRGDSAAYFCASSTQGRYNNQPQHFGDGTRLSIL.

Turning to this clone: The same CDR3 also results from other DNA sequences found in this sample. CDR3 sequence (DNA): TGTGCCAGCAGCCCTGGCTACGAGCAGTACTTC. It encodes CASSPGYEQYF. The V gene is TRBV11-2, the J gene TRBJ2-7; D remains ambiguous. Germline CDR1 SGHAT, CDR2 FQNNGV. Trimming cost V 5 bases and J 3 bases, with 5 bases left between them. The CDR3 loop spans 11 amino acids.

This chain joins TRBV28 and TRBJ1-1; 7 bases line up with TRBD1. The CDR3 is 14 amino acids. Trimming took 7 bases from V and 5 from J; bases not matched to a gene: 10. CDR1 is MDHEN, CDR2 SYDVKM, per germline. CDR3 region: CASIRGGAGTEAFF. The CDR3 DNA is TGTGCCAGCATTCGAGGGGGCGCTGGGACTGAAGCTTTCTTT.

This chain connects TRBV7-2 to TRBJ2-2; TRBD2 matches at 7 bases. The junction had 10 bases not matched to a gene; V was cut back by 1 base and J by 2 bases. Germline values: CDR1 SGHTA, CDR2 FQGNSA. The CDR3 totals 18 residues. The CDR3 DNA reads TGTGCCAGCAGCTTAGGTCCTGTACTAGCGAGTAACACCGGGGAGCTGTTTTTT. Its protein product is CASSLGPVLASNTGELFF.

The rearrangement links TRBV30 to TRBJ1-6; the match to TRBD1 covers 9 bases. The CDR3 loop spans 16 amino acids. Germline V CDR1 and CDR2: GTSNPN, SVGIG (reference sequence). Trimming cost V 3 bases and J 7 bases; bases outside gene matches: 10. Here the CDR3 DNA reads TGTGCCTGGAGCCCCCTCGGACAGGGGTGGAATTCACCCCTCCACTTT. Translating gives CAWSPLGQGWNSPLHF.

CDR3 coding DNA: TGTGCCAGCAGTTCTCAGGGGACAGATACGCAGTATTTT. This codes for CASSSQGTDTQYF. The chain recombines TRBV6-1 with TRBJ2-3; D is possibly TRBD1 (6 bases). Germline V gene lookup returns CDR1 MNHNS and CDR2 SASEGT. Between the trimmed V and J ends, which lost 5 bases and 3 bases, there was a span of 9 bases. The CDR3 runs 13 residues.

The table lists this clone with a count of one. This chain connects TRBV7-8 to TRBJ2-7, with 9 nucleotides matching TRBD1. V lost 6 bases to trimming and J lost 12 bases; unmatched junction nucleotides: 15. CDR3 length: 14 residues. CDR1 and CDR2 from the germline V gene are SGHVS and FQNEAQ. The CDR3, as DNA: TGTGCCAGCAGTCGGGACAGGGTGTATGTGGAGGGGTACTTC. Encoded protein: CASSRDRVYVEGYF.

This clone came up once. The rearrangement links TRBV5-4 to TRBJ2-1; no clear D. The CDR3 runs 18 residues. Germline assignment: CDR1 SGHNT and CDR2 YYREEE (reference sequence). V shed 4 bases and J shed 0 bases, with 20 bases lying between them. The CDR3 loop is CASSGISGSRFSYNEQFF. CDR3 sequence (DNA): TGTGCCAGCAGCGGAATTTCCGGTTCTCGATTCTCCTACAATGAGCAGTTCTTC.

CDR3 sequence reads: CASSLGGNGNQPQHF. DNA for the CDR3: TGTGCCAGCAGCTTGGGGGGGAACGGCAATCAGCCCCAGCATTTT. J is TRBJ1-5 and V is TRBV5-8, with D perhaps matching TRBD1 (5 bases). The V and J ends lost 0 bases and 2 bases respectively, with 9 bases between them. This CDR3 comprises 15 residues. The germline CDR1 and CDR2 sequences are SGHTS and YDEGEE.

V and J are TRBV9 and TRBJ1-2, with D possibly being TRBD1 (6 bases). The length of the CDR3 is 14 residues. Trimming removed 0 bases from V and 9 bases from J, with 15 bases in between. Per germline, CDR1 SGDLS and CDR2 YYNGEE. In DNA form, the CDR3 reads TGTGCCAGCAGCGTAGAAGGGGGACGGGGTAGCTACACCTTC. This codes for CASSVEGGRGSYTF.

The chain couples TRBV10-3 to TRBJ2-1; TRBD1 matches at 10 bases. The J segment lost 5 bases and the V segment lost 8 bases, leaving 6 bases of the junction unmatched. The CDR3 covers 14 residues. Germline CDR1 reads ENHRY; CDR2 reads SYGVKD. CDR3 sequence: CAIGRQGANNEQFF. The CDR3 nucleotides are TGTGCCATCGGACGACAGGGGGCGAACAATGAGCAGTTCTTC.

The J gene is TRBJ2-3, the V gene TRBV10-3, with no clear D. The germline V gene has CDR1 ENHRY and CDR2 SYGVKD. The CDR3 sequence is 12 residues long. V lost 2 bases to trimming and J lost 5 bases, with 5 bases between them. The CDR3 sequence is CAISEKGDTQYF. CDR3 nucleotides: TGTGCCATCAGTGAGAAAGGAGATACGCAGTATTTT.

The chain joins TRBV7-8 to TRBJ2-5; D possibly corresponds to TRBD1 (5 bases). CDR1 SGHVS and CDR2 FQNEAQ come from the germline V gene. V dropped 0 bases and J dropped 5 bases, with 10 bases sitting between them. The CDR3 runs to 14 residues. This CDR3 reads CASSLAGRVETQYF. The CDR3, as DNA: TGTGCCAGCAGCTTAGCGGGCAGGGTTGAGACCCAGTACTTC.

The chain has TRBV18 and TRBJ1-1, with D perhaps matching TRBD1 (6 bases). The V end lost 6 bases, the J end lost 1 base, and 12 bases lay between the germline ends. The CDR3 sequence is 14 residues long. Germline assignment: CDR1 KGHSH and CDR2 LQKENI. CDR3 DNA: TGTGCCAGCTCCCAGGGGAACAAGAACACTGAAGCTTTCTTT. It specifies CASSQGNKNTEAFF.

CDR3 in DNA: TGTGCCAGCAGCTATGCTGGGACAGGGGGTATCGGGGAGCTGTTTTTT. Amino acids: CASSYAGTGGIGELFF. V gene TRBV5-4 combines with J gene TRBJ2-2; 11 bases fit TRBD1. With 3 bases clipped from V and 7 bases from J, the junction kept 8 bases outside the gene matches. The germline V gene has CDR1 SGHNT and CDR2 YYREEE (reference sequence). The CDR3 spans 16 residues.

This CDR3 reads CASTLETGTFYGYTF. DNA for the CDR3: TGTGCCAGCACTTTGGAGACAGGGACCTTCTATGGCTACACCTTC. This sequence joins TRBV4-2 and TRBJ1-2, with TRBD1 identical over 7 bases. Germline values: CDR1 LGHNA, CDR2 YNFKEQ. V lost 7 bases, J lost 4 bases, and 12 bases stayed unmatched. This CDR3 comprises 15 residues.

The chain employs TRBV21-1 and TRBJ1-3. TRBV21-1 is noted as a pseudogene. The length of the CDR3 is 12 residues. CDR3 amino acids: CASSNLVKGIYF. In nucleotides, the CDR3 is TGTGCCAGCAGCAACTTGGTTAAGGGCATATATTTT.

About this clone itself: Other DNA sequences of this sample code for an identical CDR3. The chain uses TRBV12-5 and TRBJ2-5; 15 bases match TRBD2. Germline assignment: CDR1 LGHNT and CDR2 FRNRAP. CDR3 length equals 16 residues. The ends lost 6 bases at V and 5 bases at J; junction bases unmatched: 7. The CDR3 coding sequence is TGTGCTAGTGGCCTAGGACTAGCGGGGGGGCAGGAGACCCAGTACTTC. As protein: CASGLGLAGGQETQYF.

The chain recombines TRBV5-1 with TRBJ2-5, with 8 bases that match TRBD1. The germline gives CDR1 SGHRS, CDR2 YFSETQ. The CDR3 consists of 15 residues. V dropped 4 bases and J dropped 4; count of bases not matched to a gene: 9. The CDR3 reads CASSPTGQVGETQYF. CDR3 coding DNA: TGCGCCAGCAGCCCAACGGGACAGGTGGGAGAGACCCAGTACTTC.

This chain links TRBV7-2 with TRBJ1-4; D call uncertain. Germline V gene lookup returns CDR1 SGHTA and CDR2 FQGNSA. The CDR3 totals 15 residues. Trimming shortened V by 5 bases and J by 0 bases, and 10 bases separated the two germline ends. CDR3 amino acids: CASSPQTATNEKLFF. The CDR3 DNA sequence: TGTGCCAGCAGCCCCCAAACTGCAACTAATGAAAAACTGTTTTTT.

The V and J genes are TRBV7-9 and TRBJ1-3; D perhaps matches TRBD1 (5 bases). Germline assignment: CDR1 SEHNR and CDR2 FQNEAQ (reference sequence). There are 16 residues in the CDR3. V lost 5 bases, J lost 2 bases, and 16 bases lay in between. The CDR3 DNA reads TGTGCCAGCAGCCACCCAGGGAGTAAGGCTGGAAACACCATATATTTT. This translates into CASSHPGSKAGNTIYF.

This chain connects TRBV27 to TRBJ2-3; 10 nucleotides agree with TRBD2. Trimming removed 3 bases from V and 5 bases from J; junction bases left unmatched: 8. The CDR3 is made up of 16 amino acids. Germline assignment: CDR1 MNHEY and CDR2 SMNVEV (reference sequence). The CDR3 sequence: CASSFSGRSGVDTQYF. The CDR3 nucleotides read TGTGCCAGCAGTTTTAGCGGGAGGAGCGGGGTAGATACGCAGTATTTT.

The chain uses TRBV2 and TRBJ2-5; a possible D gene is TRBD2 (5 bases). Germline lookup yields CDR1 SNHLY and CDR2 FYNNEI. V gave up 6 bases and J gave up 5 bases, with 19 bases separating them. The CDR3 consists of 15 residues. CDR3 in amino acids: CASRATATGGETQYF. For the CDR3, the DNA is TGTGCCAGCAGAGCGACCGCGACCGGCGGGGAGACCCAGTACTTC.

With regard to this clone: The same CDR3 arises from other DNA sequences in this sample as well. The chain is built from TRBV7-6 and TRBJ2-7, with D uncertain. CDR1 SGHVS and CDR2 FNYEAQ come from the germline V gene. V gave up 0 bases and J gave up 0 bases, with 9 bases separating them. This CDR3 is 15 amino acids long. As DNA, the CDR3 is TGTGCCAGCAGCTTAGCGCCAGATAGCTCCTACGAGCAGTACTTC. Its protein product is CASSLAPDSSYEQYF.

The CDR3 DNA sequence: TGTGCCACCTCCCCTTCTGGAAACACCATATATTTT. As protein: CATSPSGNTIYF. The chain combines TRBV19 with TRBJ1-3; D is unclear. This CDR3 contains 12 residues. V was clipped by 10 bases and J by 1 base, with 8 bases between them. From germline, CDR1 is LNHDA and CDR2 SQIVND (reference sequence).

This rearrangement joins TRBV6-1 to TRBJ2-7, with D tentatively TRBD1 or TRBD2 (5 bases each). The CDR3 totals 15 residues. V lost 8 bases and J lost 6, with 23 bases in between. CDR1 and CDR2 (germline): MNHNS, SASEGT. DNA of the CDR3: TGTGCCAGCGCAACCCCGGGGAGACGGGACGGCGAGCAGTACTTC. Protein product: CASATPGRRDGEQYF.

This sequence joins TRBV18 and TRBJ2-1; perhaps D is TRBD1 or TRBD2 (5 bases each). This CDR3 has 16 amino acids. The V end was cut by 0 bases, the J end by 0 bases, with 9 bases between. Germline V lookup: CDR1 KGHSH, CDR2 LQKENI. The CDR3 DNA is TGTGCCAGCTCACCACCGTGGGACCGCTCCTACAATGAGCAGTTCTTC. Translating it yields CASSPPWDRSYNEQFF. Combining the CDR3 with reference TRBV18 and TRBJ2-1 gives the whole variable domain NAGVMQNPRHLVRRRGQEARLRCSPMKGHSHVYWYRQLPEEGLKFMVYLQKENIIDESGMPKERFSAEFPKEGPSILRIQQVVRGDSAAYFCASSPPWDRSYNEQFFGPGTRLTVL.

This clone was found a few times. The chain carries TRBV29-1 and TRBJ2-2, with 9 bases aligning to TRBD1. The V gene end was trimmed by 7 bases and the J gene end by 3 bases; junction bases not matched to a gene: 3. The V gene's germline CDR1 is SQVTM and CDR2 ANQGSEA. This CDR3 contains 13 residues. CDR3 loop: CSAWDRDTGELFF. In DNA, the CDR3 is TGCAGCGCCTGGGACAGGGACACCGGGGAGCTGTTTTTT.

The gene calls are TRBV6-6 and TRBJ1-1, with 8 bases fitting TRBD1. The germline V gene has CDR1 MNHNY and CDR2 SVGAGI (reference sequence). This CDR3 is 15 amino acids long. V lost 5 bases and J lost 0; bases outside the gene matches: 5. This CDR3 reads CASSRQGTMNTEAFF. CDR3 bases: TGTGCCAGCAGTCGACAGGGGACCATGAACACTGAAGCTTTCTTT.